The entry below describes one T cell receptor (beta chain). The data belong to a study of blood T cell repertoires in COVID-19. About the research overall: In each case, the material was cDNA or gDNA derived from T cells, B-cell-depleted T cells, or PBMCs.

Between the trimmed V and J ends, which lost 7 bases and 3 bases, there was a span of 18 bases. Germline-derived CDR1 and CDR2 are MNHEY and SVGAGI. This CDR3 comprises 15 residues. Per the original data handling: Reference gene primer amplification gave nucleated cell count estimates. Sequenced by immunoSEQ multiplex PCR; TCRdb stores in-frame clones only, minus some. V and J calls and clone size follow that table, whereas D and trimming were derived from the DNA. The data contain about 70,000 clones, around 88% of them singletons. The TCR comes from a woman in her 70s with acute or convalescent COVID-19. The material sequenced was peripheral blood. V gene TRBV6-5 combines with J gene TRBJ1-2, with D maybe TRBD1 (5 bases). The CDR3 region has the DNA TGTGCCAGCATCGGACGGCAGGGCGCGGACTATGGCTACACCTTC. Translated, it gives CASIGRQGADYGYTF.